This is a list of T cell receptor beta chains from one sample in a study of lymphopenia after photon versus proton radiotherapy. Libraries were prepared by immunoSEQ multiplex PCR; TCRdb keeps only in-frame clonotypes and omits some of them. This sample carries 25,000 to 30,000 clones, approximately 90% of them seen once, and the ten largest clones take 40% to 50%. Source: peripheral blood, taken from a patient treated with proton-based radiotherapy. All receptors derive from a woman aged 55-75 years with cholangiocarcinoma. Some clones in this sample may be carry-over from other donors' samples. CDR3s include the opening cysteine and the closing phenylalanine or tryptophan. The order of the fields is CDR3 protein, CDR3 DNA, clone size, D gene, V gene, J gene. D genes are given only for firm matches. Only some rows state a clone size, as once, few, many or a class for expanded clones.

CDR3 protein: CASSPGAASGSWNEQYF
CDR3 DNA: TGTGCCAGCTCACCAGGGGCGGCTAGCGGGAGTTGGAACGAGCAGTACTTC
clone size: .
D gene: TRBD2
V gene: TRBV18
J gene: TRBJ2-7

CDR3 protein: CSVSGQADEKLFF
CDR3 DNA: TGCAGCGTGTCGGGACAGGCGGATGAAAAACTGTTTTTT
clone size: .
D gene: TRBD1
V gene: TRBV29-1
J gene: TRBJ1-4

CDR3 protein: CASSLAPSSYEQYF
CDR3 DNA: TGTGCCAGCAGCCTAGCCCCAAGCTCCTACGAGCAGTACTTC
clone size: .
D gene: .
V gene: TRBV13
J gene: TRBJ2-7

CDR3 protein: CAWSVTSRGGQYF
CDR3 DNA: TGTGCCTGGAGTGTAACTAGCCGCGGGGGGCAGTACTTC
clone size: .
D gene: TRBD2
V gene: TRBV30
J gene: TRBJ2-7

CDR3 protein: CAISGSLVNEQFF
CDR3 DNA: TGTGCCATCAGCGGATCCCTAGTCAATGAGCAGTTCTTC
clone size: .
D gene: .
V gene: TRBV10-3
J gene: TRBJ2-1

CDR3 protein: CASSSPGVYEQYF
CDR3 DNA: TGTGCCAGCAGCTCCCCGGGAGTTTACGAGCAGTACTTC
clone size: .
D gene: .
V gene: TRBV5-5
J gene: TRBJ2-7

CDR3 protein: CASMDNSPLHF
CDR3 DNA: TGCGCCAGCATGGATAATTCACCCCTCCACTTT
clone size: few
D gene: .
V gene: TRBV10-1
J gene: TRBJ1-6

CDR3 protein: CASRRGGAGEKLFF
CDR3 DNA: TGTGCCAGCAGGAGAGGGGGGGCCGGCGAAAAACTGTTTTTT
clone size: .
D gene: .
V gene: TRBV6-5
J gene: TRBJ1-4

CDR3 protein: CASSIPGPTDTQYF
CDR3 DNA: TGTGCCAGCTCAATCCCGGGGCCCACAGATACGCAGTATTTT
clone size: .
D gene: .
V gene: TRBV25-1
J gene: TRBJ2-3

CDR3 protein: CASGLVAGSYEQFF
CDR3 DNA: TGTGCCAGTGGGCTGGTGGCGGGGAGCTATGAGCAGTTCTTC
clone size: once
D gene: .
V gene: TRBV19
J gene: TRBJ2-1

CDR3 protein: CASSPSKGLETQYF
CDR3 DNA: TGTGCCAGCAGCCCATCTAAGGGGTTGGAGACCCAGTACTTC
clone size: .
D gene: .
V gene: TRBV11-2
J gene: TRBJ2-5

CDR3 protein: CATETGGDRGHHEQYF
CDR3 DNA: TGTGCCACCGAAACCGGCGGGGACAGGGGTCACCACGAGCAGTACTTC
clone size: .
D gene: TRBD1
V gene: TRBV15
J gene: TRBJ2-7

CDR3 protein: CAWSGTGGMGIAQFF
CDR3 DNA: TGTGCCTGGAGTGGGACAGGGGGAATGGGGATTGCGCAGTTCTTC
clone size: .
D gene: TRBD1
V gene: TRBV30
J gene: TRBJ2-1

CDR3 protein: CASTQNPPYEQYF
CDR3 DNA: TGTGCCAGCACCCAAAACCCCCCCTACGAGCAGTACTTC
clone size: .
D gene: .
V gene: TRBV7-3
J gene: TRBJ2-7

CDR3 protein: CASIGWNTDTQYF
CDR3 DNA: TGTGCCAGCATAGGGTGGAACACAGATACGCAGTATTTT
clone size: once
D gene: .
V gene: TRBV7-2
J gene: TRBJ2-3

CDR3 protein: CSVVFRGLTNTEAFF
CDR3 DNA: TGCAGCGTTGTCTTCCGGGGTTTGACGAACACTGAAGCTTTCTTT
clone size: .
D gene: .
V gene: TRBV29-1
J gene: TRBJ1-1

CDR3 protein: CASSSTAAGGTDTQYF
CDR3 DNA: TGTGCCAGCAGCTCCACCGCAGCGGGGGGAACAGATACGCAGTATTTT
clone size: .
D gene: TRBD2
V gene: TRBV7-6
J gene: TRBJ2-3

CDR3 protein: CSAHSGGKQYF
CDR3 DNA: TGCAGTGCGCATAGTGGTGGGAAGCAGTACTTC
clone size: .
D gene: .
V gene: TRBV20-1
J gene: TRBJ2-7

CDR3 protein: CASRGGTGGLQGYTF
CDR3 DNA: TGTGCCAGCAGAGGAGGGACAGGGGGCCTACAGGGCTACACCTTC
clone size: .
D gene: TRBD1
V gene: TRBV27
J gene: TRBJ1-2

CDR3 protein: CASSQSWTDEETQYF
CDR3 DNA: TGTGCCAGCTCGCAATCCTGGACAGACGAAGAGACCCAGTACTTC
clone size: .
D gene: .
V gene: TRBV18
J gene: TRBJ2-5

CDR3 protein: CATSQDRALGLNEQFF
CDR3 DNA: TGTGCCACCAGCCAAGACAGGGCACTGGGGTTGAATGAGCAGTTCTTC
clone size: .
D gene: TRBD1
V gene: TRBV15
J gene: TRBJ2-1

CDR3 protein: CASSPPGGLTGELFF
CDR3 DNA: TGTGCCAGCTCACCACCGGGAGGGCTCACCGGGGAGCTGTTTTTT
clone size: .
D gene: TRBD2
V gene: TRBV18
J gene: TRBJ2-2

CDR3 protein: CASSQQARADEKLFF
CDR3 DNA: TGTGCCAGCAGCCAACAGGCCAGAGCCGATGAAAAACTGTTTTTT
clone size: few
D gene: .
V gene: TRBV14
J gene: TRBJ1-4

CDR3 protein: CASSYGWTARSETQYF
CDR3 DNA: TGTGCCAGCAGTTACGGCTGGACGGCACGATCGGAGACCCAGTACTTC
clone size: .
D gene: .
V gene: TRBV6-5
J gene: TRBJ2-5

CDR3 protein: CASSRRGEDTQYF
CDR3 DNA: TGTGCCAGCAGTCGACGGGGAGAAGATACGCAGTATTTT
clone size: .
D gene: .
V gene: TRBV6-6
J gene: TRBJ2-3

CDR3 protein: CASSDMGQGMYEQYF
CDR3 DNA: TGTGCCAGCAGTGACATGGGACAGGGTATGTACGAGCAGTACTTC
clone size: few
D gene: TRBD1
V gene: TRBV6-1
J gene: TRBJ2-7

CDR3 protein: CASSYSPGQTEAFF
CDR3 DNA: TGTGCCAGCAGTTACTCGCCGGGACAGACCGAAGCTTTCTTT
clone size: .
D gene: TRBD1
V gene: TRBV6-5
J gene: TRBJ1-1

CDR3 protein: CASKGSSGNTIYF
CDR3 DNA: TGCGCCAGCAAGGGCAGCTCTGGAAACACCATATATTTT
clone size: .
D gene: .
V gene: TRBV23-1
J gene: TRBJ1-3